This TCR beta chain stems from a study of T cells after yellow fever vaccination. General study findings and limits: A secondary response was less intense yet reached its peak sooner, at day 5 versus 15.

Comments on this clonotype: Its target is unknown.

Making TCR cDNA involved 5'RACE template switching, which added UMIs and a universal primer site. TCRdb reprocessed the 5' RACE reads via MiXCR and lists one record per CDR3 protein. The table has about 250,000 distinct CDR3 sequences, 3.6% seen once. The germline CDR1 and CDR2 sequences are MGHDK and SYGVNS. The CDR3 covers 15 residues. The V and J ends lost 3 bases and 8 bases, in that order; junction bases with no gene match: 5. The rearrangement links TRBV25-1 to TRBJ1-6, with 9 bases that match TRBD1. Specimen: PBMCs, collected 15 days after the yellow fever booster vaccination. The TCR originated in a man younger than 35 who received the YFV17D yellow fever vaccine. The CDR3 protein is CASSEMTGGYSPLHF. The DNA of the CDR3 is TGTGCCAGCAGTGAGATGACAGGGGGATATTCACCCCTCCACTTT.